The entry that follows covers one T cell receptor beta chain sequence. Its antigen is unidentified. This sample stems from a study of cytomegalovirus exposure and HLA in healthy donors. Study conclusions and caveats: Some TCR beta chains (164 of them) were listed as cytomegalovirus-associated. A later analysis found first-cohort TCR clusters tended to co-occur in the 120 validation repertoires.

While the first cohort had hundreds of subjects, the donors belonged to the separate validation cohort of about 130 subjects. Here immunoSEQ multiplex PCR was the method, and the copy in TCRdb shows in-frame clones only, minus some. Counted here are over 250,000 clones, 75% to 90% occurring once; the ten biggest clones make up roughly 1.2%. With 5 bases removed from V and 0 bases from J, the gap between germline ends came to 11 bases. The CDR3 extends over 14 amino acids. The germline CDR1 and CDR2 sequences are LNHDA and SQIVND (reference sequence). The sequence derives from a woman in her twenties or thirties in good health and CMV-seropositive. V and J are TRBV19 and TRBJ2-7, with D unresolved. Input material: PBMCs. The CDR3 region has the DNA TGTGCCAGTAGTCCGGGTCCGCACTCCTACGAGCAGTACTTC. It translates to CASSPGPHSYEQYF. The entire variable domain, with the rest obtained from reference TRBV19 and TRBJ2-7, is as follows: DGGITQSPKYLFRKEGQNVTLSCEQNLNHDAMYWYRQDPGQGLRLIYYSQIVNDFQKGDIAEGYSVSREKKESFPLTVTSAQKNPTAFYLCASSPGPHSYEQYFGPGTRLTVT.